This T cell receptor beta chain came from a study of CXCR3-negative and CXCR3-positive naive CD8 T cells. Each TRB cDNA library was prepared by 5' RACE (with UMI labels). TCRdb reprocessed the 5' RACE reads, with one entry per CDR3 protein and no DNA. The sample has about 120,000 distinct CDR3 sequences. Points on this clonotype: Antigen unknown.

The CDR3 length is 19 residues. CDR1 is SGHTA, CDR2 FQGNSA, per germline. Study outcomes and limitations: Surface CD5 looked about the same in the naive subsets, so the authors worked out TCR strength from TRB CDR3 properties. In CXCR3-positive naive cells, the TRB CDR3s were more hydrophobic than in CXCR3-negative naive cells.

The clonotype comes from a human donor in good health. Some clones in this sample may be carry-over from other donors' samples. The sample was naive CXCR3+ CD8+ T cells from blood. The subset here: CD45RO-CCR7+CD27+CD95- naive CD8+ T cells expressing CXCR3 (TNR3+). This chain uses TRBV7-2 with TRBJ2-4; TCRdb proposes TRBD2, but this gene call is untestable without DNA. The CDR3 sequence: CASSPKTGTSGIAKNIQYF.